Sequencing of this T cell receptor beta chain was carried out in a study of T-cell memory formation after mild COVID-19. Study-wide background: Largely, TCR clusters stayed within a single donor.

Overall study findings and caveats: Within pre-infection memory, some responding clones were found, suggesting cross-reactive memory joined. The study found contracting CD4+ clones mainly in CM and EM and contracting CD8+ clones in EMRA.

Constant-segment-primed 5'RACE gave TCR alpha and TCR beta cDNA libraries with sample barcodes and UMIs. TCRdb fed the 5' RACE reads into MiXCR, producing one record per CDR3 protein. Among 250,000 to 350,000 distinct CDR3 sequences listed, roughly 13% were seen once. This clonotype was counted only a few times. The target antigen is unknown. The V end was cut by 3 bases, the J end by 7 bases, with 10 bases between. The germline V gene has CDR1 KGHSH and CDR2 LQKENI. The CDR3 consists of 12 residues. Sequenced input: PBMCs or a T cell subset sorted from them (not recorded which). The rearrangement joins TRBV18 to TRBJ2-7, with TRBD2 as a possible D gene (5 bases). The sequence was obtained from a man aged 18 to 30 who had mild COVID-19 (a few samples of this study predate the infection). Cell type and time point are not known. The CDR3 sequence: CASSPDSREQYF. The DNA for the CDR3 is TGTGCCAGCTCACCGGACTCCCGGGAGCAGTACTTC.